Sequencing of this T cell receptor (beta chain) was carried out in a study of CD8+CD57+ T cells in acquired aplastic anemia. Study details: Average DNA yield from sorted CD4+ and CD8+ cells was roughly 3.1 ug.

Findings and limits, study-wide: Patients and controls were found to share over 25 CD8+ CDR3 sequences.

CDR3 and TCR beta VDJ profiling relied on genomic DNA as the template. TCRdb processed the reads anew with MiXCR; each CDR3 protein has one entry. The sample records about 180,000 distinct CDR3 sequences, less than 55% being singletons. On this clonotype itself: Its antigen is not known.

The TCR sequence derives from a human donor in good health. The sequenced sample consisted of sorted CD4+, CD8+, or CD8+CD57+ T cells (not recorded which) from PBMCs.

CDR3 sequence (DNA): TGTGCCAGCAGCTTACCCGGGACGGGTCTCGACTATGGCTACACCTTC. Translating it yields CASSLPGTGLDYGYTF. The chain joins TRBV25-1 to TRBJ1-2, with a tentative D call TRBD1 (5 bases). Trimming took 6 bases from V and 3 from J, leaving 20 bases between them. Germline V gives CDR1 MGHDK, CDR2 SYGVNS. The CDR3 spans 16 residues.